A single sample is the source of the 10 T cell receptor beta chains below, sequenced in a study of siplizumab effects on memory and regulatory T cells. Sequencing used immunoSEQ multiplex PCR; TCRdb keeps in-frame clones, though not all of them. Of 70,000 to 95,000 clones detected, 93% appear once; the ten largest clones hold 6% to 7%. Source material: CD8+ T cells sorted from blood. These receptors were taken from a human donor in good health.

The genes are TRBV6-1 and TRBJ2-2; weak D call: TRBD2 (5 bases). Trimming removed 6 bases at V and 6 bases at J, with 14 bases between. Per the germline V gene, CDR1 is MNHNS and CDR2 is SASEGT. The CDR3 runs 14 residues. The CDR3 protein is CASRHRGYPGELFF. DNA for the CDR3: TGTGCCAGCAGACACAGAGGGTATCCCGGGGAGCTGTTTTTT.

The table lists this clone with a count of one. The rearrangement links TRBV27 to TRBJ2-5, with 7 nucleotides matching TRBD1. The junction had 7 bases not matched to a gene; V was cut back by 3 bases and J by 9 bases. In germline, CDR1 is MNHEY, CDR2 SMNVEV (reference sequence). CDR3 size: 13 residues. The CDR3 here is CASSFSTGVPQYF. DNA for the CDR3: TGTGCCAGCAGTTTTTCCACAGGGGTACCCCAGTACTTC.

This chain uses TRBV9 with TRBJ2-2, with D perhaps TRBD2 (6 bases). V was clipped by 7 bases and J by 3 bases, with 13 bases between them. CDR1 and CDR2 from the germline V gene are SGDLS and YYNGEE. This CDR3 contains 14 residues. CDR3 loop: CASCSGGDTGELFF. CDR3 in DNA: TGTGCCAGCTGCTCCGGGGGAGACACCGGGGAGCTGTTTTTT.

The chain recombines TRBV27 with TRBJ2-3; 11 bases are a match to TRBD2. The length of the CDR3 is 16 residues. The V gene end was trimmed by 5 bases and the J gene end by 5 bases; junction bases not matched to a gene: 9. Germline V gene sequence: CDR1 MNHEY, CDR2 SMNVEV (reference sequence). This chain's CDR3 is CASSTIAGGPGDTQYF. The CDR3 nucleotides are TGTGCCAGCAGTACTATAGCGGGAGGGCCGGGAGATACGCAGTATTTT.

The chain joins TRBV9 to TRBJ2-3; the match to TRBD2 covers 10 bases. V dropped 4 bases and J dropped 2; count of bases not matched to a gene: 13. CDR1 is SGDLS, CDR2 YYNGEE, per germline. The CDR3 runs 18 residues. CDR3 sequence (DNA): TGTGCCAGCAGCCCGGCCCTAGCGGGGGACCGAATCACAGATACGCAGTATTTT. Encoded protein: CASSPALAGDRITDTQYF.

The V gene is TRBV11-2, the J gene TRBJ2-7; D possibly uses TRBD1 or TRBD2 (5 bases each). Germline V gene lookup returns CDR1 SGHAT and CDR2 FQNNGV. Trimming took off 7 bases at V and 6 bases at J, with 13 bases between the two ends. This CDR3 comprises 12 residues. The CDR3 nucleotides are TGTGCCAGCAAAGTGGGGGTTAGCGAGCAGTACTTC. Its protein product is CASKVGVSEQYF.

The gene calls are TRBV18 and TRBJ1-1, with 7 bases identical to TRBD1. The V gene's germline CDR1 is KGHSH and CDR2 LQKENI. V shed 6 bases, J shed 4 bases, and the junction held 8 bases outside the gene matches. The CDR3 length is 14 residues. The CDR3 loop is CASSSQGVATEAFF. DNA for the CDR3: TGTGCCAGCTCGTCGCAGGGGGTGGCCACTGAAGCTTTCTTT.

V usage is TRBV14 and J usage is TRBJ2-7; 11 positions agree with TRBD1. After removal of 7 bases from V and 3 bases from J, the junction contained 8 bases not matched to a gene. The CDR3 has 15 amino acids. From germline, CDR1 is SGHDN and CDR2 FVKESK. CDR3 in DNA: TGTGCCAGCACATTGGGGGACAGGGGGATCTACGAGCAGTACTTC. Its protein is CASTLGDRGIYEQYF.

The chain is built from TRBV11-2 and TRBJ2-5, with a possible D match to TRBD2 (5 bases). The CDR3 spans 14 residues. V lost 1 base, J lost 3 bases, and 9 bases lay in between. Looked up from germline, CDR1 is SGHAT and CDR2 is FQNNGV. The CDR3 DNA is TGTGCCAGCAGCTTAGTGTCGGGAAAAGAGACCCAGTACTTC. Protein: CASSLVSGKETQYF.

The V call is TRBV9, the J call TRBJ2-2, with 8 nucleotides matching TRBD2. The germline CDR1 and CDR2 sequences are SGDLS and YYNGEE. The CDR3 loop spans 19 amino acids. J was trimmed by 2 bases and V by 3 bases; bases with no gene match: 15. This CDR3 is CASSAPAGGLSANTGELFF. The CDR3 nucleotides are TGTGCCAGCAGCGCCCCGGCGGGGGGACTCTCTGCAAACACCGGGGAGCTGTTTTTT.